The clone carrying this T cell receptor (beta chain) was observed a single time. CDR1 and CDR2 (germline): MDHEN, SYDVKM. V shed 6 bases, J shed 4 bases, and the junction held 11 bases outside the gene matches. The CDR3 covers 17 residues. The data stem from a study of PD-L1 blockade in urothelial cancer. At the level of the study: About 90% of the roughly 30 patients were men who had bladder-origin urothelial cancer.

This table comes from immunoSEQ multiplex PCR, and its TCRdb copy is limited to in-frame clones, with some not included. This sample has 95,000 or so clones, with around 87% found just once. This sample's time point: pretreatment peripheral blood. This chain joins TRBV28 and TRBJ2-2; the match to TRBD1 covers 10 bases. Sequenced here: PBMCs, sampled around atezolizumab (anti-PD-L1) treatment. The receptor was derived from a man aged 55 to 70 with urothelial cancer. CDR3 sequence reads: CASRYRDRGKVTGELFF. CDR3 DNA: TGTGCCAGCAGGTACCGGGACAGGGGAAAGGTCACCGGGGAGCTGTTTTTT.